The 29 T cell receptor beta chains listed next were all sequenced from one sample in a study of beta chain features in type 1 diabetes. The study reverse transcribed the entire isolated RNA, so it sequenced expressed TCRB transcripts. Some clones are missing from TCRdb's copy, which holds only in-frame ones; the method was immunoSEQ multiplex PCR. The sample yields hundreds of thousands of clones, roughly 31% seen once. Sequencing used naive CD4+ T cells from blood. The receptor source for this set is a man aged 18 to 30 in good health.

This clone has only one observation. V is TRBV10-3 and J is TRBJ2-3; TRBD2 matches 7 bases. Germline V gene data show CDR1 as ENHRY and CDR2 as SYGVKD. The CDR3 contains 12 residues. V shed 10 bases and J 6 bases; nucleotides not matched to a gene: 7. The chain's CDR3 is CATCGSDDTQYF. The CDR3 coding sequence is TGTGCCACCTGCGGGAGTGATGATACGCAGTATTTT.

J is TRBJ2-3 and V is TRBV7-9; the D is unclear. The V gene lost 5 bases and the J gene lost 4 bases, with 10 bases spanning the gap. Germline V CDR1 and CDR2: SEHNR, FQNEAQ (reference sequence). The CDR3 is 13 residues long. The CDR3 region has the DNA TGTGCCAGCAGCCCTCTAGATGCAGATACGCAGTATTTT. Protein sequence: CASSPLDADTQYF.

This clone was seen a few times. The chain carries TRBV6-1 and TRBJ2-3; D is perhaps TRBD2 (6 bases). CDR1 is MNHNS and CDR2 is SASEGT in the germline V gene. CDR3 length: 14 amino acids. V shed 7 bases and J shed 2 bases, with 13 bases lying between them. Here the CDR3 DNA reads TGTGCCAGCACCCCCACGGGGGACACAGATACGCAGTATTTT. Residues: CASTPTGDTDTQYF.

The chain recombines TRBV10-3 with TRBJ2-3; no firm D call. The V end lost 0 bases, the J end lost 1 base, and 14 bases lay between the germline ends. Germline loops: CDR1 ENHRY, CDR2 SYGVKD. The CDR3 totals 17 residues. This CDR3 is CAISESILTARTDTQYF. The CDR3 DNA is TGTGCCATCAGTGAGTCGATCCTCACAGCCCGCACAGATACGCAGTATTTT.

The CDR3 DNA is TGCGCCAGCAGTGGGAGCACAGATACGCAGTATTTT. Protein product: CASSGSTDTQYF. The rearrangement joins TRBV5-1 to TRBJ2-3, with unresolved D. The germline CDR1 and CDR2 sequences are SGHRS and YFSETQ. The V end was cut by 5 bases, the J end by 0 bases, with 4 bases between. The CDR3 covers 12 residues.

The gene calls are TRBV7-2 and TRBJ2-3, with D possibly TRBD2 on 6 matching bases. The CDR3 extends over 16 amino acids. From germline, CDR1 is SGHTA and CDR2 FQGNSA. V dropped 6 bases and J dropped 4 bases, with 20 bases sitting between them. CDR3 nucleotide sequence: TGTGCCAGCAGTGGGACCGGGACTCGCTCTGCAGATACGCAGTATTTT. Protein sequence: CASSGTGTRSADTQYF.

J is TRBJ2-5 and V is TRBV4-3, with D perhaps TRBD1 (6 bases). The CDR3 length is 16 residues. Germline CDR1 reads LGHNA; CDR2 reads YSLEER. V was trimmed by 4 bases and J by 4 bases, leaving 19 bases between them. The CDR3 sequence is CASSRDLNRAGETQYF. The CDR3 region has the DNA TGCGCCAGCAGCCGAGATCTTAACAGGGCAGGAGAGACCCAGTACTTC.

This clone turned up a few times. The V gene is TRBV13, the J gene TRBJ2-1; TRBD2 matches at 11 bases. This CDR3 is built from 15 residues. Germline assignment: CDR1 PRHDT and CDR2 FYEKMQ (reference sequence). With V trimmed by 5 bases and J by 3 bases, 3 bases remained unmatched. CDR3 in DNA: TGTGCCAGCAGCCCGGGGACTAGCGGCTACAATGAGCAGTTCTTC. This codes for CASSPGTSGYNEQFF.

The chain uses TRBV30 and TRBJ2-2; the D gene is possibly TRBD1 (6 bases). CDR1 and CDR2 (germline): GTSNPN, SVGIG (reference sequence). The CDR3 has 14 residues. Deletions cut 3 bases from V and 8 bases from J, with 16 bases between. The chain's CDR3 is CAWSADSWSGELFF. In DNA, the CDR3 is TGTGCCTGGAGCGCGGACAGTTGGTCGGGGGAGCTGTTTTTT.

This chain uses TRBV12-5 with TRBJ2-3, with D uncertain. From germline, CDR1 is LGHNT and CDR2 FRNRAP. CDR3 length equals 13 residues. V was trimmed by 1 base and J by 2 bases, leaving 4 bases between them. The chain's CDR3 is CASGLAYTDTQYF. In DNA, the CDR3 is TGTGCTAGTGGTTTGGCTTACACAGATACGCAGTATTTT.

The rearrangement joins TRBV29-1 to TRBJ2-5, with D maybe TRBD1 (6 bases). Trimming cost V 7 bases and J 5 bases, with 14 bases left between them. The germline V gene encodes CDR1 SQVTM and CDR2 ANQGSEA. The CDR3 covers 12 residues. This chain's CDR3 is CSATTGLETQYF. DNA of the CDR3: TGCAGCGCTACAACAGGGCTCGAGACCCAGTACTTC.

This clone appeared a few times. V and J are TRBV30 and TRBJ2-3; the D gene is possibly TRBD2 (6 bases). The length of the CDR3 is 13 residues. Germline V gives CDR1 GTSNPN, CDR2 SVGIG (reference sequence). V was cut by 7 bases and J by 6 bases, with 17 bases left in between. This CDR3 is CASLGSGQDTQYF. The CDR3 coding sequence is TGTGCCTCGCTAGGTAGCGGCCAGGATACGCAGTATTTT.

V usage is TRBV4-3 and J usage is TRBJ2-1; TRBD1 matches 8 bases. The germline CDR1 and CDR2 sequences are LGHNA and YSLEER. V lost 2 bases and J lost 7; bases outside the gene matches: 7. CDR3 length: 15 residues. In DNA, the CDR3 is TGCGCCAGCAGCCAAAGACAGGGGAGGTGGAATGAGCAGTTCTTC. Amino acid sequence: CASSQRQGRWNEQFF.

The rearrangement uses TRBV1 and TRBJ1-5; the table names TRBD1, a call not compared with the DNA. TRBV1 represents a pseudogene. The CDR3 has 17 amino acids. The CDR3 loop reads CTSSQDPRDRANQPQHF. The CDR3 DNA is TGCACCAGCAGCCAAGATCCCAGGGACAGGGCGAATCAGCCCCAGCATTTT.

This sequence joins TRBV15 and TRBJ2-6; D is possibly TRBD1 (5 bases). V dropped 1 base and J dropped 2 bases, with 18 bases sitting between them. Germline V gene data show CDR1 as LNHNV and CDR2 as YYDKDF (reference sequence). CDR3 size: 19 residues. The CDR3 protein is CATSRARPDTGAGANVLTF. For the CDR3, the DNA is TGTGCCACCAGCAGAGCCAGGCCGGACACTGGCGCTGGGGCCAACGTCCTGACTTTC.

The V gene is TRBV25-1, the J gene TRBJ2-7; a weak D match, TRBD1 (5 bases). The CDR3 length is 15 residues. Germline lookup yields CDR1 MGHDK and CDR2 SYGVNS. V was cut by 1 base and J by 6 bases, with 16 bases left in between. This CDR3 reads CASSESSAGNTEQYF. The DNA of the CDR3 is TGTGCCAGCAGTGAATCCTCGGCAGGGAATACCGAGCAGTACTTC.

This clone was counted between two and nine times. The chain carries TRBV30 and TRBJ1-4; D is unresolved. Per the germline V gene, CDR1 is GTSNPN and CDR2 is SVGIG (reference sequence). The CDR3 runs to 17 residues. Trimming shortened V by 2 bases and J by 0 bases, and 16 bases separated the two germline ends. CDR3: CAWSQRGGFATNEKLFF. In DNA, the CDR3 is TGTGCCTGGAGTCAACGAGGAGGCTTTGCAACTAATGAAAAACTGTTTTTT. Combining the CDR3 with reference TRBV30 and TRBJ1-4 gives the whole variable domain SQTIHQWPATLVQPVGSPLSLECTVEGTSNPNLYWYRQAAGRGLQLLFYSVGIGQISSEVPQNLSASRPQDRQFILSSKKLLLSDSGFYLCAWSQRGGFATNEKLFFGSGTQLSVL.

CDR3 in DNA: TGTGCCAGCAGCTTACAGGGGCGAGGCGGGGAGCTGTTTTTT. Encoded protein: CASSLQGRGGELFF. The gene calls are TRBV7-2 and TRBJ2-2, with D possibly being TRBD1 (6 bases). The V end lost 2 bases, the J end lost 7 bases, and 11 bases lay between the germline ends. This CDR3 spans 14 amino acids. CDR1 and CDR2 (germline): SGHTA, FQGNSA.

The chain couples TRBV11-2 to TRBJ2-7; 13 bases map to TRBD2. This CDR3 contains 15 residues. V was pared by 5 bases and J by 3 bases, with 4 bases of the junction left unmatched. Germline CDR1 reads SGHAT; CDR2 reads FQNNGV. The CDR3 nucleotides are TGTGCCAGCAGCCGACTAGCGGGAGGCCTCTACGAGCAGTACTTC. It yields the protein CASSRLAGGLYEQYF.

The chain couples TRBV14 to TRBJ2-7; D ambiguous. V gave up 0 bases and J gave up 9 bases, with 9 bases separating them. The CDR3 is made up of 12 amino acids. Germline V lookup: CDR1 SGHDN, CDR2 FVKESK. This CDR3 reads CASSQDTRAQYF. Here the CDR3 DNA reads TGTGCCAGCAGCCAAGATACACGCGCGCAGTACTTC. The entire variable domain, with the rest obtained from reference TRBV14 and TRBJ2-7, is as follows: EAGVTQFPSHSVIEKGQTVTLRCDPISGHDNLYWYRRVMGKEIKFLLHFVKESKQDESGMPNNRFLAERTGGTYSTLKVQPAELEDSGVYFCASSQDTRAQYFGPGTRLTVT.

The V gene is TRBV6-1, the J gene TRBJ2-5; D call uncertain. This CDR3 has 14 residues. V was pared by 2 bases and J by 5 bases, with 12 bases between. The V gene's germline CDR1 is MNHNS and CDR2 SASEGT. In DNA form, the CDR3 reads TGTGCCAGCAGTGAACGGCCGCTCGGGGAGACCCAGTACTTC. It specifies CASSERPLGETQYF.

This clone was seen a few times. CDR3 sequence (DNA): TGTGCCAGCAGCTTGTTTAGGACTGGCACAGATACGCAGTATTTT. Translating gives CASSLFRTGTDTQYF. The chain employs TRBV5-4 and TRBJ2-3; tentative D call: TRBD2 (5 bases). Germline CDR1 is SGHNT and CDR2 is YYREEE (reference sequence). V was cut by 1 base and J by 1 base, with 10 bases left in between. CDR3 length equals 15 residues.

The gene calls are TRBV9 and TRBJ2-1; a possible D gene is TRBD2 (6 bases). V was shortened by 4 bases and J by 5 bases, with 13 bases between the two germline ends. Germline V lookup: CDR1 SGDLS, CDR2 YYNGEE. The CDR3 length is 14 residues. In nucleotides, the CDR3 is TGTGCCAGCAGCCCGAGGGACTTCAACAATGAGCAGTTCTTC. This encodes CASSPRDFNNEQFF.

V usage is TRBV30 and J usage is TRBJ2-5, with no clear D. The germline gives CDR1 GTSNPN, CDR2 SVGIG (reference sequence). V was shortened by 3 bases and J by 5 bases, with 16 bases between the two germline ends. The CDR3 has 14 amino acids. The CDR3: CAWSHRRGRETQYF. The CDR3 DNA follows: TGTGCCTGGAGCCACAGACGAGGACGGGAGACCCAGTACTTC.

CDR3 in DNA: TGCAGTGGGACCCATTCCTCTGGAAACACCATATATTTT. This translates into CSGTHSSGNTIYF. The V call is TRBV29-1, the J call TRBJ1-3, with D perhaps matching TRBD1 (5 bases). CDR3 length equals 13 residues. Looked up from germline, CDR1 is SQVTM and CDR2 is ANQGSEA.

The genes are TRBV15 and TRBJ1-5; no firm D call. This CDR3 has 14 residues. V was pared by 0 bases and J by 5 bases, with 8 bases between. The germline V gene encodes CDR1 LNHNV and CDR2 YYDKDF (reference sequence). CDR3 sequence: CATSRDVDDQPQHF. The CDR3 region has the DNA TGTGCCACCAGCAGAGATGTGGACGATCAGCCCCAGCATTTT.

This clone was detected only a few times. The V call is TRBV5-6, the J call TRBJ2-7, with unresolved D. Germline values: CDR1 SGHDT, CDR2 YYEEEE. This CDR3 is built from 13 residues. V was trimmed by 1 base and J by 0 bases, leaving 5 bases between them. The CDR3 nucleotides are TGTGCCAGCAGCTTGTTAGCCTCCTACGAGCAGTACTTC. Its translation is CASSLLASYEQYF.

This clone was counted between two and nine times. This chain joins TRBV29-1 and TRBJ2-5; 7 bases are shared with TRBD2. The germline gives CDR1 SQVTM, CDR2 ANQGSEA. V gave up 7 bases and J gave up 4 bases; unmatched junction bases: 15. The CDR3 runs 15 residues. The CDR3 is CSALLAVGLLETQYF. In DNA form, the CDR3 reads TGCAGCGCTCTTCTAGCGGTTGGATTGTTAGAGACCCAGTACTTC. Based on the CDR3 plus reference TRBV29-1 and TRBJ2-5, the full variable domain is SAVISQKPSRDICQRGTSLTIQCQVDSQVTMMFWYRQQPGQSLTLIATANQGSEATYESGFVIDKFPISRPNLTFSTLTVSNMSPEDSSIYLCSALLAVGLLETQYFGPGTRLLVL.

The V call is TRBV5-6, the J call TRBJ2-4, with TRBD2 matching over 7 bases. The CDR3 has 14 residues. In germline, CDR1 is SGHDT, CDR2 YYEEEE. Trimming took 2 bases from V and 7 from J; bases not matched to a gene: 6. The CDR3 region is CASSFYGEGNIQYF. CDR3 sequence (DNA): TGTGCCAGCAGCTTCTATGGGGAGGGGAACATTCAGTACTTC. Full variable domain (rest looked up from reference TRBV5-6 and TRBJ2-4): DAGVTQSPTHLIKTRGQQVTLRCSPKSGHDTVSWYQQALGQGPQFIFQYYEEEERQRGNFPDRFSGHQFPNYSSELNVNALLLGDSALYLCASSFYGEGNIQYFGAGTRLSVL.